A single sample is the source of the 6 T cell receptor beta chains below, sequenced in a study of cytomegalovirus exposure and HLA in healthy donors. The study ran its PCR with 60 Vbeta and 13 Jbeta primers. Profiled with immunoSEQ multiplex PCR; TCRdb holds only in-frame clones, not every one. The data contain approximately 300,000 clones, 70% to 90% of them singletons. The sequencing input was PBMCs. Source of these receptors: a woman between 40 and 50 years old in good health and CMV-seropositive.

The rearrangement joins TRBV28 to TRBJ2-7, with TRBD2 as a possible D gene (6 bases). The CDR3 extends over 10 amino acids. The germline V gene has CDR1 MDHEN and CDR2 SYDVKM. The germline V and J ends were trimmed by 10 bases and 3 bases, with 7 bases remaining between them. The CDR3 region has the DNA TGTGCCACCGGGAGCTACGAGCAGTACTTC. This codes for CATGSYEQYF.

In nucleotides, the CDR3 is TGTGCCAGCAGCGCCCAAGCGGGAGTATACGAGCAGTACTTC. As protein: CASSAQAGVYEQYF. The chain couples TRBV9 to TRBJ2-7; TRBD2 agrees at 8 bases. The germline V gene encodes CDR1 SGDLS and CDR2 YYNGEE. This CDR3 is built from 14 residues. The J segment lost 4 bases and the V segment lost 3 bases, leaving 6 bases of the junction unmatched. Together with reference TRBV9 and TRBJ2-7, the CDR3 gives the full variable domain: DSGVTQTPKHLITATGQRVTLRCSPRSGDLSVYWYQQSLDQGLQFLIQYYNGEERAKGNILERFSAQQFPDLHSELNLSSLELGDSALYFCASSAQAGVYEQYFGPGTRLTVT.

The chain employs TRBV2 and TRBJ1-2; weak D call: TRBD1 (5 bases). Between the trimmed V and J ends, which lost 1 base and 4 bases, there was a span of 7 bases. CDR1 and CDR2 (germline): SNHLY, FYNNEI. This CDR3 contains 13 residues. The chain's CDR3 is CASSEVGGYGYTF. In DNA form, the CDR3 reads TGTGCCAGCAGTGAAGTGGGGGGCTATGGCTACACCTTC. The full variable domain, completed using reference TRBV2 and TRBJ1-2, is EPEVTQTPSHQVTQMGQEVILRCVPISNHLYFYWYRQILGQKVEFLVSFYNNEISEKSEIFDDQFSVERPDGSNFTLKIRSTKLEDSAMYFCASSEVGGYGYTFGSGTRLTVV.

The rearrangement uses TRBV5-1 and TRBJ2-7; D may be TRBD1 (7 bases). CDR3 length equals 15 residues. The V end lost 2 bases, the J end lost 1 base, and 13 bases lay between the germline ends. Germline V lookup: CDR1 SGHRS, CDR2 YFSETQ. CDR3: CASSLGSGGSYEQYF. The CDR3 DNA follows: TGCGCCAGCAGCTTAGGTTCAGGGGGGTCCTACGAGCAGTACTTC. Supplemented by reference TRBV5-1 and TRBJ2-7, the full variable domain reads KAGVTQTPRYLIKTRGQQVTLSCSPISGHRSVSWYQQTPGQGLQFLFEYFSETQRNKGNFPGRFSGRQFSNSRSEMNVSTLELGDSALYLCASSLGSGGSYEQYFGPGTRLTVT.

This chain connects TRBV29-1 to TRBJ1-1; 7 bases line up with TRBD1. Germline CDR1 SQVTM, CDR2 ANQGSEA. This CDR3 comprises 15 residues. Trimming cost V 2 bases and J 4 bases; bases outside gene matches: 10. CDR3 nucleotides: TGCAGCGTTGAAACGGGACAGCTGCTGAGCACTGAAGCTTTCTTT. It translates to CSVETGQLLSTEAFF.

The V call is TRBV19, the J call TRBJ1-2, with D perhaps matching TRBD1 (5 bases). Between the trimmed V and J ends, which lost 3 bases and 6 bases, there was a span of 8 bases. CDR1 and CDR2 (germline): LNHDA, SQIVND (reference sequence). This CDR3 is 12 amino acids long. The CDR3 spells CASSMDTHGYTF. The CDR3 DNA reads as TGTGCCAGTAGTATGGACACCCATGGCTACACCTTC. The entire variable domain, with the rest obtained from reference TRBV19 and TRBJ1-2, is as follows: DGGITQSPKYLFRKEGQNVTLSCEQNLNHDAMYWYRQDPGQGLRLIYYSQIVNDFQKGDIAEGYSVSREKKESFPLTVTSAQKNPTAFYLCASSMDTHGYTFGSGTRLTVV.